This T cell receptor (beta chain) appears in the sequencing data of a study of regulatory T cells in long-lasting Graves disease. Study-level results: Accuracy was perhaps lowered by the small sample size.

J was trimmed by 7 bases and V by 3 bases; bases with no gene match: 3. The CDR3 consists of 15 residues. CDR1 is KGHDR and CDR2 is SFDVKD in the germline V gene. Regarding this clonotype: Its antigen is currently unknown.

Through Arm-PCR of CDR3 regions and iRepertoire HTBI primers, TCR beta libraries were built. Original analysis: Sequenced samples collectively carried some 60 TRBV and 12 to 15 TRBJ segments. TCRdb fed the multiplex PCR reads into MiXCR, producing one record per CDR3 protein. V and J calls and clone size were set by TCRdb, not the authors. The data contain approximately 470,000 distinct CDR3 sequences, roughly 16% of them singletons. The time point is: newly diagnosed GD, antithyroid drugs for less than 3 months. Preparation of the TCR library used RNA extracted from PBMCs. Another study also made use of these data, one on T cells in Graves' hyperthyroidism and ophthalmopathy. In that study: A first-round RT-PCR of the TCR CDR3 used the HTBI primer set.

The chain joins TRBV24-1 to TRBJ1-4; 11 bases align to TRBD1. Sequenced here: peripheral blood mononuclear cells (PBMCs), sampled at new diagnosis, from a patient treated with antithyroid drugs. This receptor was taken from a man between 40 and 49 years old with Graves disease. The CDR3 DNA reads TGTGCCACCAGTGATCCGGGACAGGGGGGTGAAAAACTGTTTTTT. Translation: CATSDPGQGGEKLFF.